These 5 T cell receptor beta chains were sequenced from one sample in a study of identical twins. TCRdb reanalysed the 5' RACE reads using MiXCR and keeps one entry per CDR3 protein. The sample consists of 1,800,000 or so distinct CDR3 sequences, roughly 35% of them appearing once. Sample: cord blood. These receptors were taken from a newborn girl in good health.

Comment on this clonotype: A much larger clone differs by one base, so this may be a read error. CDR3 nucleotides: TGTGCCAGCAGTTTATCGTCGAACTACAAGCAGTACTTC. It yields the protein CASSLSSNYKQYF. The gene calls are TRBV27 and TRBJ2-4; D gene uncertain. Per germline, CDR1 MNHEY and CDR2 SMNVEV (reference sequence). Deletions cut 0 bases from V and 13 bases from J, with 13 bases between. The CDR3 totals 13 residues.

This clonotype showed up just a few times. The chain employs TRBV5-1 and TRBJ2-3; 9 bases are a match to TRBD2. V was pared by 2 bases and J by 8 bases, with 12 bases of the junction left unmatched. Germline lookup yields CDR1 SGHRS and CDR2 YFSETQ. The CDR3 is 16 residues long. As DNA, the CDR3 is TGCGCCAGCAGCTTTGGTAGCGGGGGCCCGTTTACTACGCAGTATTTT. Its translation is CASSFGSGGPFTTQYF.

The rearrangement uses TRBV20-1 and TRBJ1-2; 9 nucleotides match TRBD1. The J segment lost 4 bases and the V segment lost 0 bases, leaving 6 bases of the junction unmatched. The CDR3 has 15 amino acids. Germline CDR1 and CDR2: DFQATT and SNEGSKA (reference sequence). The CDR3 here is CSAREGQGGTYGYTF. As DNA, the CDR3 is TGCAGTGCTAGAGAGGGACAGGGAGGCACCTATGGCTACACCTTC.

The CDR3 here is CSAGRGSYEQYF. The CDR3 DNA follows: TGCAGTGCCGGCAGGGGGTCGTACGAGCAGTACTTC. V is TRBV20-1 and J is TRBJ2-7; 7 positions agree with TRBD1. The CDR3 totals 12 residues. Germline V CDR1 and CDR2: DFQATT, SNEGSKA (reference sequence). V lost 6 bases and J lost 4; bases outside the gene matches: 6.

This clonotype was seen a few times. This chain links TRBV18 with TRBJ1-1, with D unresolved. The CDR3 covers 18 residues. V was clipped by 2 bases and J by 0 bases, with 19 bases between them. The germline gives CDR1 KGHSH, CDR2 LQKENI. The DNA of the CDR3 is TGTGCCAGCTCACCATTCCCAGACGAATTAAGATTGAACACTGAAGCTTTCTTT. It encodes CASSPFPDELRLNTEAFF.